Given below is one T cell receptor (beta chain) in context. Looked up from germline, CDR1 is SGHDT and CDR2 is YYEEEE. The CDR3 contains 12 residues. Trimming stripped 4 bases from V and 8 bases from J, with 9 bases between. Source study methods: Amplification of reference gene primers provided the estimated nucleated cell counts. Generated by immunoSEQ multiplex PCR, the TCRdb table keeps only in-frame clones and is missing some. V and J calls and clone size follow that table, whereas D and trimming were derived from the DNA. The sample includes about 200,000 clones, 80% to 90% of them seen just once. This entry is derived from a study of blood T cell repertoires in COVID-19. Study in general: Researchers got acute and convalescent COVID-19 samples from the United States, Italy and Spain. T cells, B-cell-depleted T cells, or PBMCs provided the cDNA or gDNA that served as material.

This receptor was taken from a woman aged 45-59 years with active or convalescent COVID-19. The source material was peripheral blood. J is TRBJ1-4 and V is TRBV5-6, with D hard to call. CDR3 amino acids: CASSREKEKLFF. CDR3 nucleotide sequence: TGTGCCAGCAGCCGCGAGAAGGAAAAACTGTTTTTT.